This TCR beta chain derives from a study of CD8+CD57+ T cells in acquired aplastic anemia. For sequencing, patients were chosen who had shown expansion of CD8+CD57+ cells by flow cytometry. This clonotype was counted once. Template material for TCR beta VDJ and CDR3 profiling consisted of genomic DNA. TCRdb called the reads again in MiXCR, with one record for every CDR3 protein. The top ten clones hold about 31% of a sample with about 120,000 distinct CDR3 sequences, about 50% of them seen once. The CDR3 spans 15 residues. The V end was cut by 1 base, the J end by 6 bases, with 15 bases between. Germline V gene data show CDR1 as LNHDA and CDR2 as SQIVND (reference sequence).

The chain employs TRBV19 and TRBJ1-1; no firm D call. The clonotype was recovered from a human donor with aplastic anemia. Sequencing input: sorted CD4+, CD8+, or CD8+CD57+ T cells (not recorded which) from PBMCs. The CDR3 nucleotides are TGTGCCAGTAGTATAGTAATTGGAGCTCGCTCTGAAGCTTTCTTT. This codes for CASSIVIGARSEAFF.